The 31 T cell receptor beta chains given below trace back to one sample, sequenced in a study of T-cell reconstitution after alpha-beta-depleted transplantation in children. Unique molecular identifiers were incorporated into the prepared TCRbeta library. TCRdb redid the calling of the PCR reads with MiXCR, one entry per CDR3 protein. The sample has 400,000 to 500,000 distinct CDR3 sequences, 9.5% to 13% seen once; the top ten hold roughly 5.5%. Specimen: PBMCs from the stem cell graft donor, collected from the stem cell graft. The receptors stem from a human donor who donated a stem cell graft to a child with acute myeloid leukemia.

Only a few counts were recorded for this clonotype. The J gene is TRBJ2-1, the V gene TRBV4-1; the match to TRBD2 covers 7 bases. The CDR3 loop spans 17 amino acids. Germline CDR1 is MGHRA and CDR2 is YSYEKL. After removal of 2 bases from V and 6 bases from J, the junction contained 13 bases not matched to a gene. In nucleotides, the CDR3 is TGCGCCAGCAGCCAACCGCTAGCGGAGTTTAATAGCAATGAGCAGTTCTTC. Encoded protein: CASSQPLAEFNSNEQFF.

In this sample, this clonotype turned up a few times. The chain joins TRBV7-9 to TRBJ2-7, with D tentatively TRBD2 (6 bases). V dropped 5 bases and J dropped 2 bases, with 16 bases sitting between them. CDR1 is SEHNR and CDR2 is FQNEAQ in the germline V gene (reference sequence). The CDR3 runs 15 residues. The chain's CDR3 is CASSGGWGSPYEQYF. The CDR3, as DNA: TGTGCCAGCAGCGGGGGGTGGGGCTCCCCCTACGAGCAGTACTTC.

The chain is built from TRBV20-1 and TRBJ2-1; TRBD2 agrees at 9 bases. The CDR3 contains 19 residues. Per the germline V gene, CDR1 is DFQATT and CDR2 is SNEGSKA (reference sequence). V shed 3 bases and J 0 bases; nucleotides not matched to a gene: 15. The CDR3 nucleotides read TGCAGTGCTAGGGGGCCGGGCAGCGGGGGGTCTGGCTCCTACAATGAGCAGTTCTTC. It encodes CSARGPGSGGSGSYNEQFF.

The chain joins TRBV30 to TRBJ1-5, with a tentative D call TRBD1 (6 bases). Germline CDR1 is GTSNPN and CDR2 is SVGIG (reference sequence). V lost 2 bases and J lost 5, with 19 bases in between. The CDR3 has 16 residues. The CDR3 reads CAWSKYRVNWDQPQHF. As DNA, the CDR3 is TGTGCCTGGAGTAAATACAGGGTCAATTGGGATCAGCCCCAGCATTTT.

The table lists this clonotype with a few counts. The gene calls are TRBV5-1 and TRBJ1-1; TRBD1 matches at 8 bases. CDR3 length: 15 residues. Trimming took 4 bases from V and 4 from J; bases not matched to a gene: 9. The V gene's germline CDR1 is SGHRS and CDR2 YFSETQ. CDR3 coding DNA: TGCGCCAGCAGCCGATTGACAGGGGCGACCACTGAAGCTTTCTTT. It translates to CASSRLTGATTEAFF.

This clonotype has only a few counts. The chain carries TRBV16 and TRBJ1-1; D is uncertain. V was cut by 4 bases and J by 5 bases, with 11 bases left in between. CDR3 length equals 13 residues. Germline V CDR1 and CDR2: KGHSY, FQNENV. The DNA for the CDR3 is TGTGCCAGCAGCCGCGGTCTCATTACTGAAGCTTTCTTT. It specifies CASSRGLITEAFF.

The chain uses TRBV20-1 and TRBJ1-2; no clear D gene. CDR1 is DFQATT, CDR2 SNEGSKA, per germline (reference sequence). The CDR3 has 13 residues. V was trimmed by 6 bases and J by 2 bases, leaving 13 bases between them. For the CDR3, the DNA is TGCAGTGCAACCCGGCCGGAAAACTATGGCTACACCTTC. Protein: CSATRPENYGYTF.

This clonotype has at least ten counts. The V gene is TRBV6-1, the J gene TRBJ2-3, with 7 bases fitting TRBD1. CDR3 length equals 14 residues. After removal of 6 bases from V and 2 bases from J, the junction contained 5 bases not matched to a gene. CDR1 and CDR2 from the germline V gene are MNHNS and SASEGT. In DNA form, the CDR3 reads TGTGCCAGCAGCTCGGGACAGTTCACAGATACGCAGTATTTT. Its translation is CASSSGQFTDTQYF.

This chain uses TRBV4-1 with TRBJ1-4; no clear D. Germline V gives CDR1 MGHRA, CDR2 YSYEKL. The CDR3 extends over 14 amino acids. Trimming left V 1 base short and J 8 bases short, with 11 bases between. CDR3 nucleotide sequence: TGCGCCAGCAGCCAAGTAGGGTTAGGGGAAAAACTGTTTTTT. As protein: CASSQVGLGEKLFF.

The chain has TRBV7-2 and TRBJ2-7; D might be TRBD1 or TRBD2, each matching 5 bases. The germline V gene has CDR1 SGHTA and CDR2 FQGNSA. With 6 bases removed from V and 4 bases from J, the gap between germline ends came to 16 bases. This CDR3 contains 14 residues. CDR3 nucleotide sequence: TGTGCCAGCAGAAGCCGGGACCTCTCATACGAGCAGTACTTC. Its translation is CASRSRDLSYEQYF.

This clonotype has only one observation. The chain combines TRBV11-2 with TRBJ1-2; D is ambiguous. V lost 0 bases and J 1 base, leaving 12 bases between the germline ends. This CDR3 region has 16 residues. Germline values: CDR1 SGHAT, CDR2 FQNNGV. The CDR3 is CASSLDVGSFNYGYTF. The CDR3 region has the DNA TGTGCCAGCAGCTTAGATGTGGGATCATTTAACTATGGCTACACCTTC.

This clonotype was counted a few times. V and J are TRBV11-1 and TRBJ2-4, with TRBD2 identical over 10 bases. The germline gives CDR1 SGHAT, CDR2 FQDESV (reference sequence). The CDR3 runs 19 residues. V was clipped by 1 base and J by 0 bases; unmatched bases: 9. Here the CDR3 reads CASSLEFPSGSLAKNIQYF. The CDR3 DNA reads TGTGCCAGCAGCTTAGAATTCCCTAGCGGGAGCCTAGCCAAAAACATTCAGTACTTC.

The chain joins TRBV7-2 to TRBJ2-3, with unresolved D. CDR1 and CDR2 (germline): SGHTA, FQGNSA. The CDR3 runs 14 residues. Trimming took off 1 base at V and 2 bases at J, with 7 bases between the two ends. This CDR3 reads CASSLVANTDTQYF. The CDR3 region has the DNA TGTGCCAGCAGCTTAGTTGCAAACACAGATACGCAGTATTTT.

This clonotype turned up a few times. This chain connects TRBV5-1 to TRBJ2-3, with 9 bases aligning to TRBD2. J was trimmed by 4 bases and V by 6 bases; bases with no gene match: 12. Germline-derived CDR1 and CDR2 are SGHRS and YFSETQ. There are 16 residues in the CDR3. The CDR3 reads CASTPSGGGAADTQYF. The CDR3 nucleotides are TGCGCCAGCACCCCCTCTGGCGGGGGGGCCGCAGATACGCAGTATTTT.

This clonotype was picked up a small number of times. V is TRBV20-1 and J is TRBJ1-2; tentatively, D is TRBD1 (5 bases). Germline V gives CDR1 DFQATT, CDR2 SNEGSKA (reference sequence). The V gene lost 0 bases and the J gene lost 0 bases, with 11 bases spanning the gap. This CDR3 region has 15 residues. The CDR3 region has the DNA TGCAGTGCTAGAGATAATAGGGGCGCTAACTATGGCTACACCTTC. It encodes CSARDNRGANYGYTF.

Only a few counts were recorded for this clonotype. V gene TRBV5-1 combines with J gene TRBJ1-1; D unclear. V shed 7 bases and J shed 1 base, with 11 bases lying between them. Germline V gene lookup returns CDR1 SGHRS and CDR2 YFSETQ. The CDR3 is 13 amino acids. As DNA, the CDR3 is TGCGCCAGCGAGGCGGCGCCGAACACTGAAGCTTTCTTT. Encoded protein: CASEAAPNTEAFF.

This clonotype has a handful of counts. V usage is TRBV6-5 and J usage is TRBJ2-3; D is possibly TRBD2 (5 bases). The CDR3 contains 15 residues. Trimming left V 2 bases short and J 4 bases short, with 13 bases between. CDR1 is MNHEY, CDR2 SVGAGI, per germline. CDR3 residues: CASSYEFPGSDTQYF. For the CDR3, the DNA is TGTGCCAGCAGTTACGAATTCCCGGGGTCAGATACGCAGTATTTT.

V is TRBV4-2 and J is TRBJ2-7; weak D call: TRBD2 (6 bases). The V end lost 1 base, the J end lost 0 bases, and 7 bases lay between the germline ends. The CDR3 totals 14 residues. Per germline, CDR1 LGHNA and CDR2 YNFKEQ. The CDR3 reads CASSQVEGSYEQYF. The CDR3, as DNA: TGTGCCAGCAGCCAAGTGGAGGGCTCCTACGAGCAGTACTTC.

DNA for the CDR3: TGTGCCAGCAACTCCCCCTTGATGGCGGGAGGGCTCGATGAGCAGTTCTTC. Residues: CASNSPLMAGGLDEQFF. This chain uses TRBV7-9 with TRBJ2-1, with TRBD2 matching 9 bases. Germline CDR1 and CDR2: SEHNR and FQNEAQ (reference sequence). The junction had 18 bases not matched to a gene; V was cut back by 7 bases and J by 8 bases. CDR3 length: 17 residues.

This clonotype was seen only a few times. The rearrangement links TRBV6-5 to TRBJ1-4, with 7 bases lining up with TRBD1. Germline V gives CDR1 MNHEY, CDR2 SVGAGI. The CDR3 is 14 amino acids. Trimming cost V 4 bases and J 8 bases; bases outside gene matches: 7. CDR3 amino acids: CASSSDRTGEKLFF. In DNA form, the CDR3 reads TGTGCCAGCAGTTCGGACAGGACGGGGGAAAAACTGTTTTTT.

This clonotype was counted only a few times. The chain uses TRBV5-5 and TRBJ1-3; D not certain. Trimming took off 1 base at V and 0 bases at J, with 8 bases between the two ends. Germline lookup yields CDR1 SGHKS and CDR2 YYEKEE (reference sequence). CDR3 size: 15 residues. CDR3 region: CASSLYSRSGNTIYF. The CDR3 DNA follows: TGTGCCAGCAGCTTGTACAGCCGCTCTGGAAACACCATATATTTT.

This chain links TRBV20-1 with TRBJ2-1; D is uncertain. The V gene's germline CDR1 is DFQATT and CDR2 SNEGSKA (reference sequence). The CDR3 spans 12 residues. The ends were cut back, 7 bases at V and 5 bases at J, with 12 bases in the middle. CDR3 nucleotides: TGCAGTGGTCTGTCCGTTAACAATGAGCAGTTCTTC. It encodes CSGLSVNNEQFF.

V and J are TRBV9 and TRBJ1-5; D remains unclear. Germline lookup yields CDR1 SGDLS and CDR2 YYNGEE. V was cut by 4 bases and J by 11 bases, with 19 bases left in between. This CDR3 has 14 amino acids. The CDR3 region has the DNA TGTGCCAGCAGCAGAAGCGCTGGCAGCGAAGCCCAGCATTTT. As protein: CASSRSAGSEAQHF.

A few counts support this clonotype. The chain employs TRBV7-9 and TRBJ2-5, with TRBD2 as a possible D gene (5 bases). Trimming left V 5 bases short and J 1 base short, with 8 bases between. The CDR3 is 13 residues long. Per the germline V gene, CDR1 is SEHNR and CDR2 is FQNEAQ (reference sequence). The CDR3 DNA reads as TGTGCCAGCAGCACGGGGTTCCAAGAGACCCAGTACTTC. Protein product: CASSTGFQETQYF.

This clonotype was found a few times. V gene TRBV15 combines with J gene TRBJ2-7; perhaps TRBD1 as D (5 bases). This CDR3 contains 16 residues. V was pared by 1 base and J by 0 bases, with 13 bases between. Germline V gene data show CDR1 as LNHNV and CDR2 as YYDKDF (reference sequence). The CDR3 is CATSRGFQGASYEQYF. For the CDR3, the DNA is TGTGCCACCAGCAGAGGATTTCAGGGTGCCTCCTACGAGCAGTACTTC.

This clonotype was observed at least ten times. The V call is TRBV5-1, the J call TRBJ2-7, with 9 bases that match TRBD1. The CDR3 runs 13 residues. After removal of 5 bases from V and 3 bases from J, the junction contained 3 bases not matched to a gene. Germline V CDR1 and CDR2: SGHRS, YFSETQ. The CDR3 DNA follows: TGCGCCAGCAGGGGACAGGGAAACTACGAGCAGTACGTC. Protein sequence: CASRGQGNYEQYV.

This clonotype came up many times. The genes are TRBV5-1 and TRBJ1-5, with D possibly matching TRBD1 (5 bases). The germline CDR1 and CDR2 sequences are SGHRS and YFSETQ. With 0 bases removed from V and 4 bases from J, the gap between germline ends came to 8 bases. This CDR3 region has 14 residues. The CDR3 reads CASSLGDLNQPQHF. The CDR3 nucleotides read TGCGCCAGCAGCTTGGGGGACCTAAATCAGCCCCAGCATTTT.

The chain has TRBV20-1 and TRBJ2-7, with a tentative D call TRBD2 (7 bases). The CDR3 runs to 17 residues. The V gene's germline CDR1 is DFQATT and CDR2 SNEGSKA (reference sequence). The CDR3 DNA is TGCTGTGCTAGTTATATGGAGTCGTGGGGGGGGCACAACGAGCAGTACGTC. Amino acids: CCASYMESWGGHNEQYV.

Only a few counts were recorded for this clonotype. The chain recombines TRBV27 with TRBJ2-7, with 11 nucleotides matching TRBD1. From germline, CDR1 is MNHEY and CDR2 SMNVEV (reference sequence). The CDR3 covers 13 residues. The V gene end was trimmed by 8 bases and the J gene end by 7 bases; junction bases not matched to a gene: 7. The CDR3: CASRGQGVREQYF. Here the CDR3 DNA reads TGTGCCAGCCGGGGACAGGGGGTGAGGGAGCAGTACTTC.

The rearrangement links TRBV6-4 to TRBJ2-2; D gene unclear. Trimming shortened V by 1 base and J by 1 base, and 13 bases separated the two germline ends. From germline, CDR1 is MRHNA and CDR2 SNTAGT. This CDR3 has 17 residues. The CDR3 loop reads CASSDWASGENTGELFF. The CDR3 DNA reads as TGTGCCAGCAGTGACTGGGCCTCCGGCGAGAACACCGGGGAGCTGTTTTTT.

CDR3 amino acids: CASSNTGYEQYF. The CDR3 nucleotides read TGCGCCAGCAGCAACACAGGGTACGAGCAGTACTTC. V and J are TRBV10-2 and TRBJ2-7; possible D gene TRBD1, 6 bases. V lost 6 bases, J lost 4 bases, and 10 bases lay in between. The CDR3 loop spans 12 amino acids. Germline assignment: CDR1 WSHSY and CDR2 SAAADI.